The 30 T cell receptor beta chains presented below share a single source sample, sequenced in a study of blood T cell repertoires in COVID-19. Method: immunoSEQ multiplex PCR; TCRdb's copy keeps in-frame clones and lacks some. The sample contains roughly 180,000 clones, about 80% of which appear only once. The sequencing input was PBMCs or T cells enriched from blood (not recorded which). The source is a man aged 60 to 69 who had been exposed to COVID-19.

This clone was observed a handful of times. This sequence joins TRBV6-1 and TRBJ2-7, with 7 nucleotides matching TRBD1. This CDR3 has 18 residues. The V gene's germline CDR1 is MNHNS and CDR2 SASEGT. The junction had 17 bases not matched to a gene; V was cut back by 4 bases and J by 2 bases. CDR3 in DNA: TGTGCCAGCAGTGTGGTTTGGAGCCCGGGACAGCTAACCTACGAGCAGTACTTC. Protein sequence: CASSVVWSPGQLTYEQYF.

V usage is TRBV7-9 and J usage is TRBJ2-7; D is possibly TRBD2 (6 bases). There are 15 residues in the CDR3. Germline V gene sequence: CDR1 SEHNR, CDR2 FQNEAQ (reference sequence). Deletions cut 5 bases from V and 0 bases from J, with 14 bases between. CDR3 nucleotide sequence: TGTGCCAGCAGCCCCCGACGGGGGAACTCCTACGAGCAGTACTTC. Protein sequence: CASSPRRGNSYEQYF.

The chain employs TRBV28 and TRBJ1-2; 8 bases fit TRBD1. The CDR3 has 14 amino acids. J gave up 4 bases and V 9 bases, and 10 bases lay outside the gene matches. Germline V gene lookup returns CDR1 MDHEN and CDR2 SYDVKM. This chain's CDR3 is CASLLGQASYGYTF. The DNA of the CDR3 is TGTGCCAGTCTCCTGGGACAGGCCTCCTATGGCTACACCTTC.

The chain recombines TRBV9 with TRBJ2-1, with D possibly being TRBD2 (6 bases). This CDR3 has 14 residues. The V end was cut by 3 bases, the J end by 4 bases, with 11 bases between. Germline lookup yields CDR1 SGDLS and CDR2 YYNGEE. CDR3 residues: CASSGGVNYNEQFF. In nucleotides, the CDR3 is TGTGCCAGCAGCGGGGGGGTCAATTACAATGAGCAGTTCTTC.

J is TRBJ1-2 and V is TRBV29-1; perhaps TRBD1 as D (6 bases). The CDR3 spans 12 residues. Germline V CDR1 and CDR2: SQVTM, ANQGSEA. V was pared by 3 bases and J by 4 bases, with 9 bases between. For the CDR3, the DNA is TGCAGCGTTGATTTAGGGGGCTATGGCTACACCTTC. Translation: CSVDLGGYGYTF.

The J gene is TRBJ1-3, the V gene TRBV2, with 10 bases fitting TRBD1. Per the germline V gene, CDR1 is SNHLY and CDR2 is FYNNEI. The V and J ends lost 6 bases and 0 bases, in that order; junction bases with no gene match: 8. The CDR3 runs to 17 residues. CDR3 in amino acids: CASSQRGTGASGNTIYF. The CDR3 region has the DNA TGTGCCAGCAGCCAAAGGGGGACAGGGGCCTCTGGAAACACCATATATTTT.

The chain combines TRBV10-3 with TRBJ2-7; 7 positions match TRBD1. CDR3 size: 15 residues. Per the germline V gene, CDR1 is ENHRY and CDR2 is SYGVKD. Germline trimming cut 2 bases from V and 2 bases from J; bases unmatched to any gene: 6. DNA of the CDR3: TGTGCCATCAGTGAGAGGAGTCAGGGGGCCTACGAGCAGTACTTC. This codes for CAISERSQGAYEQYF.

The gene calls are TRBV5-8 and TRBJ1-2; maybe TRBD1 (6 bases). There are 15 residues in the CDR3. From germline, CDR1 is SGHTS and CDR2 YDEGEE. V was cut by 3 bases and J by 5 bases, with 17 bases left in between. Here the CDR3 DNA reads TGTGCCAGCAGCTGGTCACAAGGGGGAAGGTATGGCTACACCTTC. Residues: CASSWSQGGRYGYTF. Filled out from reference TRBV5-8 and TRBJ1-2, the complete variable domain reads EAGVTQSPTHLIKTRGQQATLRCSPISGHTSVYWYQQALGLGLQFLLWYDEGEERNRGNFPPRFSGRQFPNYSSELNVNALELEDSALYLCASSWSQGGRYGYTFGSGTRLTVV.

The chain links TRBV9 to TRBJ2-4; the match to TRBD1 covers 8 bases. Germline loops: CDR1 SGDLS, CDR2 YYNGEE. V shed 4 bases, J shed 6 bases, and the junction held 12 bases outside the gene matches. The CDR3 extends over 16 amino acids. The CDR3: CASSPNDRGLPNIQYF. CDR3 sequence (DNA): TGTGCCAGCAGCCCTAACGACAGGGGTCTCCCAAACATTCAGTACTTC.

The chain is built from TRBV5-4 and TRBJ2-7; D possibly corresponds to TRBD1 (6 bases). This CDR3 spans 14 amino acids. Trimming shortened V by 2 bases and J by 4 bases, and 13 bases separated the two germline ends. Germline CDR1 and CDR2: SGHNT and YYREEE (reference sequence). CDR3 sequence reads: CASSFPGVGYEQYF. In nucleotides, the CDR3 is TGTGCCAGCAGCTTCCCAGGGGTCGGGTACGAGCAGTACTTC.

This clone appeared once. CDR3 sequence reads: CASSLGQRPGSTDTQYF. Here the CDR3 DNA reads TGTGCCAGCAGCTTGGGCCAGCGGCCTGGTAGCACAGATACGCAGTATTTT. The gene calls are TRBV5-4 and TRBJ2-3; D is possibly TRBD2 (5 bases). V was trimmed by 0 bases and J by 0 bases, leaving 14 bases between them. The CDR3 loop spans 17 amino acids. Germline-derived CDR1 and CDR2 are SGHNT and YYREEE (reference sequence).

The rearrangement uses TRBV29-1 and TRBJ2-5; no clear D. V lost 1 base to trimming and J lost 0 bases, with 12 bases between them. The CDR3 consists of 15 residues. From germline, CDR1 is SQVTM and CDR2 ANQGSEA. The CDR3 reads CSVEVGRPYQETQYF. The CDR3 nucleotides read TGCAGCGTTGAAGTGGGCCGTCCTTACCAAGAGACCCAGTACTTC.

The gene calls are TRBV19 and TRBJ1-4, with a weak D call TRBD1 (6 bases). This CDR3 is built from 16 residues. Germline V gene data show CDR1 as LNHDA and CDR2 as SQIVND (reference sequence). Trimming took off 4 bases at V and 1 base at J, with 13 bases between the two ends. The CDR3 DNA reads TGTGCCAGTAGTACCTACCTCAGGGGAACTAATGAAAAACTGTTTTTT. It yields the protein CASSTYLRGTNEKLFF.

The genes are TRBV14 and TRBJ2-7; D possibly corresponds to TRBD2 (6 bases). V lost 2 bases and J lost 7, with 12 bases in between. The CDR3 runs 13 residues. From germline, CDR1 is SGHDN and CDR2 FVKESK. The CDR3 loop reads CASSQYMGGEQYF. In DNA, the CDR3 is TGTGCCAGCAGCCAATATATGGGGGGAGAGCAGTACTTC.

CDR3 loop: CATSDWTGNNEQFF. CDR3 DNA: TGTGCCACCAGTGATTGGACAGGGAACAATGAGCAGTTCTTC. The chain carries TRBV24-1 and TRBJ2-1; 8 bases line up with TRBD1. Per the germline V gene, CDR1 is KGHDR and CDR2 is SFDVKD. The junction had 1 base not matched to a gene; V was cut back by 2 bases and J by 5 bases. This CDR3 comprises 14 residues.

V usage is TRBV28 and J usage is TRBJ2-3; a possible D gene is TRBD2 (5 bases). Germline lookup yields CDR1 MDHEN and CDR2 SYDVKM. The CDR3 spans 14 residues. V was cut by 1 base and J by 4 bases, with 9 bases left in between. CDR3 amino acids: CASSLLLGADTQYF. In DNA form, the CDR3 reads TGTGCCAGCAGTTTATTATTGGGAGCAGATACGCAGTATTTT.

This chain joins TRBV7-9 and TRBJ1-2; D gene unclear. This CDR3 spans 13 amino acids. Germline V gene sequence: CDR1 SEHNR, CDR2 FQNEAQ (reference sequence). V gave up 5 bases and J gave up 7 bases, with 14 bases separating them. The chain's CDR3 is CASSDGLKSGYTF. Here the CDR3 DNA reads TGTGCCAGCAGCGACGGGTTAAAGAGTGGCTACACCTTC.

The rearrangement uses TRBV6-6 and TRBJ1-6, with 9 bases fitting TRBD1. The V and J ends lost 6 bases and 9 bases, in that order; junction bases with no gene match: 6. Germline V gene data show CDR1 as MNHNY and CDR2 as SVGAGI (reference sequence). CDR3 length equals 14 residues. The CDR3 DNA reads as TGTGCCAGCAGCTTACAGGGGGCCGGTTCACCCCTCCACTTT. Translation gives CASSLQGAGSPLHF.

This chain uses TRBV7-3 with TRBJ2-2; the match to TRBD2 covers 11 bases. CDR3 length: 17 residues. The J segment lost 4 bases and the V segment lost 3 bases, leaving 7 bases of the junction unmatched. Per germline, CDR1 SGHTA and CDR2 FQGTGA. Written as DNA, the CDR3 is TGTGCCAGCAGCTTCTCAGGACTAGCGGGCAGCACCGGGGAGCTGTTTTTT. Translated: CASSFSGLAGSTGELFF.

The chain joins TRBV20-1 to TRBJ2-1; no clear D. The CDR3 runs 11 residues. The V gene's germline CDR1 is DFQATT and CDR2 SNEGSKA (reference sequence). With 3 bases removed from V and 10 bases from J, the gap between germline ends came to 10 bases. The CDR3 is CSARSRKEQFF. The CDR3 DNA reads as TGCAGTGCTAGGAGCAGGAAAGAGCAGTTCTTC.

In its sample, this clone was seen once. V and J are TRBV4-3 and TRBJ2-3, with a possible D match to TRBD2 (5 bases). Per the germline V gene, CDR1 is LGHNA and CDR2 is YSLEER. The CDR3 runs 14 residues. V was trimmed by 0 bases and J by 4 bases, leaving 8 bases between them. The CDR3: CASSQDPRADTQYF. CDR3 sequence (DNA): TGCGCCAGCAGCCAAGATCCGAGGGCAGATACGCAGTATTTT.

This clone was counted only a few times. The V and J genes are TRBV7-6 and TRBJ1-5; the D is unclear. Trimming took 2 bases from V and 5 from J, leaving 13 bases between them. The germline V gene has CDR1 SGHVS and CDR2 FNYEAQ. CDR3 length: 15 residues. The CDR3 here is CASSLNRGGHQPQHF. The CDR3, as DNA: TGTGCCAGCAGCTTAAATCGGGGAGGGCATCAGCCCCAGCATTTT.

The rearrangement joins TRBV10-3 to TRBJ2-1; tentatively, D is TRBD1 (6 bases). CDR3 length equals 16 residues. Between the trimmed V and J ends, which lost 4 bases and 0 bases, there was a span of 13 bases. The germline CDR1 and CDR2 sequences are ENHRY and SYGVKD. CDR3 in DNA: TGTGCCATCAGTGGACAGGACTCGTACTCCTACAATGAGCAGTTCTTC. It yields the protein CAISGQDSYSYNEQFF.

The genes are TRBV19 and TRBJ2-3; a weak D match, TRBD2 (5 bases). Per germline, CDR1 LNHDA and CDR2 SQIVND (reference sequence). V was pared by 3 bases and J by 3 bases, with 16 bases between. This CDR3 has 16 amino acids. The CDR3 region is CASSMDGLSRTDTQYF. CDR3 in DNA: TGTGCCAGTAGTATGGACGGACTCTCTAGGACAGATACGCAGTATTTT. Complete variable domain (other parts from reference TRBV19 and TRBJ2-3): DGGITQSPKYLFRKEGQNVTLSCEQNLNHDAMYWYRQDPGQGLRLIYYSQIVNDFQKGDIAEGYSVSREKKESFPLTVTSAQKNPTAFYLCASSMDGLSRTDTQYFGPGTRLTVL.

The V and J genes are TRBV28 and TRBJ1-1; 10 positions match TRBD1. V dropped 6 bases and J dropped 10; count of bases not matched to a gene: 8. This CDR3 spans 13 amino acids. Germline-derived CDR1 and CDR2 are MDHEN and SYDVKM. CDR3 in amino acids: CASRGTGEDGAFF. CDR3 nucleotide sequence: TGTGCCAGCAGAGGGACAGGGGAGGACGGAGCTTTCTTT. Together with reference TRBV28 and TRBJ1-1, the CDR3 gives the full variable domain: DVKVTQSSRYLVKRTGEKVFLECVQDMDHENMFWYRQDPGLGLRLIYFSYDVKMKEKGDIPEGYSVSREKKERFSLILESASTNQTSMYLCASRGTGEDGAFFGQGTRLTVV.

The J gene is TRBJ1-2, the V gene TRBV6-5; D may be TRBD1 (5 bases). Germline CDR1 reads MNHEY; CDR2 reads SVGAGI. V was cut by 0 bases and J by 7 bases, with 15 bases left in between. The CDR3 length is 15 residues. The CDR3: CASSYSNRGVGGYTF. The CDR3 region has the DNA TGTGCCAGCAGTTACTCGAATCGGGGGGTGGGTGGCTACACCTTC.

The chain couples TRBV7-8 to TRBJ2-1; D is ambiguous. The germline V gene has CDR1 SGHVS and CDR2 FQNEAQ. V lost 5 bases, J lost 9 bases, and 11 bases lay in between. There are 12 residues in the CDR3. The CDR3, as DNA: TGTGCCAGCAGCCCACCGTGGGCTGAGCAGTTCTTC. This codes for CASSPPWAEQFF.

The gene calls are TRBV6-2 or TRBV6-3 and TRBJ2-7, with 15 bases aligning to TRBD2. Germline CDR1 reads MNHEY; CDR2 reads SVGEGT. The V gene end was trimmed by 2 bases and the J gene end by 2 bases; junction bases not matched to a gene: 13. The CDR3 runs 20 residues. The CDR3 reads CASSYPRGLGLAGGTYEQYF. The CDR3 nucleotides read TGTGCCAGCAGTTACCCCCGTGGGCTCGGACTAGCGGGAGGGACCTACGAGCAGTACTTC.

This chain joins TRBV19 and TRBJ1-6; D is ambiguous. The CDR3 is made up of 13 amino acids. V was clipped by 5 bases and J by 8 bases, with 10 bases between them. Germline CDR1 LNHDA, CDR2 SQIVND (reference sequence). The CDR3 is CASSAYSDSPLHF. The CDR3 region has the DNA TGTGCCAGTAGTGCATATTCGGATTCACCCCTCCACTTT.

This chain connects TRBV7-2 to TRBJ1-2; D not certain. The CDR3 length is 13 residues. Germline-derived CDR1 and CDR2 are SGHTA and FQGNSA. V was pared by 1 base and J by 4 bases, with 7 bases between. CDR3 in DNA: TGTGCCAGCAGCTTAGTTGCAGGCTATGGCTACACCTTC. Protein product: CASSLVAGYGYTF. Filled out from reference TRBV7-2 and TRBJ1-2, the complete variable domain reads GAGVSQSPSNKVTEKGKDVELRCDPISGHTALYWYRQSLGQGLEFLIYFQGNSAPDKSGLPSDRFSAERTGGSVSTLTIQRTQQEDSAVYLCASSLVAGYGYTFGSGTRLTVV.